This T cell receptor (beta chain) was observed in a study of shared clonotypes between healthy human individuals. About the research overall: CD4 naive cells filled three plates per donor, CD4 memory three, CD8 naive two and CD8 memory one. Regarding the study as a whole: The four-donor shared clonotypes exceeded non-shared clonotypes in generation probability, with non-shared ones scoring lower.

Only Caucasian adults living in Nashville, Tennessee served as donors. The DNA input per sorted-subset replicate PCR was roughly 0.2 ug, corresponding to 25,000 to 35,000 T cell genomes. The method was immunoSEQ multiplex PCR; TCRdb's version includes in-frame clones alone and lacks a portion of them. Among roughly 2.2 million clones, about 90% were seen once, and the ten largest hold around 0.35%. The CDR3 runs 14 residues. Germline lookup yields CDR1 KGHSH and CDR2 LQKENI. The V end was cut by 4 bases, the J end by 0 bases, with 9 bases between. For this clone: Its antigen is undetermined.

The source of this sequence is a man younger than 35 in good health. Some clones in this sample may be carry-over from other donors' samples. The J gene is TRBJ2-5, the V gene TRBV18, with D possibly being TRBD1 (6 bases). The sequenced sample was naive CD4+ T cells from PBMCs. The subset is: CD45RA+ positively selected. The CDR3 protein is CASSLGQDQETQYF. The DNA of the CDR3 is TGTGCCAGCTCACTGGGACAAGACCAAGAGACCCAGTACTTC. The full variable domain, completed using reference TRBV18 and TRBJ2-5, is NAGVMQNPRHLVRRRGQEARLRCSPMKGHSHVYWYRQLPEEGLKFMVYLQKENIIDESGMPKERFSAEFPKEGPSILRIQQVVRGDSAAYFCASSLGQDQETQYFGPGTRLLVL.